This TCR beta chain was observed in a study of beta chain features in type 1 diabetes. Points from the study as a whole: The similarity of naive, central memory and Treg TCRB repertoires appeared greater among patients than among healthy donors. The study found fewer insertions and more deletions at VDJ junctions in type 1 diabetes patients.

The CDR3 extends over 14 amino acids. Germline V gene sequence: CDR1 SGDLS, CDR2 YYNGEE. V dropped 0 bases and J dropped 7 bases, with 11 bases sitting between them. The authors took one heparinised blood draw, averaging about 116 mL, from each donor. Sorting of CD4+ naive, central memory, regulatory and stem cell-like memory cells was performed via CD45RO/CCR7/CD25/CD127/CD95/CD27. Reverse transcription of all isolated RNA meant that expressed TCRB transcripts were sequenced. The table came from immunoSEQ multiplex PCR; TCRdb's copy has only in-frame clones and leaves some out. The sample has about 320,000 clones; 12% to 15% are singletons. On this clone itself: Its antigen is unknown.

Sequencing used central memory CD4+ T cells from blood. This TCR was sampled from a man aged 30-40 years in good health. The chain carries TRBV9 and TRBJ2-1; a weak D match, TRBD1 (6 bases). The CDR3 loop reads CASSVDLGANEQFF. The CDR3 DNA reads as TGTGCCAGCAGCGTAGATCTGGGGGCGAATGAGCAGTTCTTC.